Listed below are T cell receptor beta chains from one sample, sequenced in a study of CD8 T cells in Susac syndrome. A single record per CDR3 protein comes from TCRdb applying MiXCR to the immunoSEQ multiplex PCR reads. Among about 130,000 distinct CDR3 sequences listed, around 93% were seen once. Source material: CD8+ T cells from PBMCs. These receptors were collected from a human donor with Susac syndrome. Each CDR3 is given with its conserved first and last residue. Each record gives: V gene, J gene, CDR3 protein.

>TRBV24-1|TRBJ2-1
CATRPAGYNEQFF
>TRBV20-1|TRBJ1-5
CSARDQGTQPQHF
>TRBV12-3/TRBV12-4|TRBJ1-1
CASSDTENTEAFF
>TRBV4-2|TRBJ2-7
CASSQQGQGRYEQYF
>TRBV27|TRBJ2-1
CASSFSSGSYNEQFF
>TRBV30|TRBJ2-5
CAWLRQGETQYF
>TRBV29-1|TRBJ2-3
CSVDIEPTDTQYF
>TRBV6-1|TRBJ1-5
CASSEWDNPQPQHF
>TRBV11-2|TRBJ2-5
CASSERTSGETQYF
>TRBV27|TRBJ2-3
CASSFFGTDTQYF
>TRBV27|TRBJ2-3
CASSLWTHSTDTQYF
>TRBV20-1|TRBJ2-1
CSASPGTGGTNEQFF
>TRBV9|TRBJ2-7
CASSVGGQSSYEQYF
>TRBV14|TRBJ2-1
CASSQEVPGSSYNEQFF